The present T cell receptor (beta chain) was sequenced within a study of cytomegalovirus exposure and HLA in healthy donors. The CDR3 consists of 15 residues. Germline V gene data show CDR1 as SGHTA and CDR2 as FQGNSA. V lost 4 bases and J lost 6, with 15 bases in between. Study-level findings and limits: A list of 150 to 200 TCR beta chains associated with cytomegalovirus was given. Later work associated fewer than 20,000 TCR beta sequences with HLA alleles at 0.05 false discovery rate.

This clone was picked up one time. Its antigen remains unidentified. Primers included in the PCR were 60 Vbeta and 13 Jbeta primers. Measured with immunoSEQ multiplex PCR; TCRdb has only the in-frame clones, and not every one. The sample consists of about 160,000 clones, approximately 84% of them appearing once. This chain connects TRBV7-2 to TRBJ1-4, with D possibly being TRBD1 (5 bases). The sequence was obtained from a woman in her fifties or sixties in good health and CMV-seropositive. Sequencing used PBMCs. CDR3 in amino acids: CASSSLQVMDEKLFF. DNA of the CDR3: TGTGCCAGCAGCTCCCTACAGGTCATGGATGAAAAACTGTTTTTT.